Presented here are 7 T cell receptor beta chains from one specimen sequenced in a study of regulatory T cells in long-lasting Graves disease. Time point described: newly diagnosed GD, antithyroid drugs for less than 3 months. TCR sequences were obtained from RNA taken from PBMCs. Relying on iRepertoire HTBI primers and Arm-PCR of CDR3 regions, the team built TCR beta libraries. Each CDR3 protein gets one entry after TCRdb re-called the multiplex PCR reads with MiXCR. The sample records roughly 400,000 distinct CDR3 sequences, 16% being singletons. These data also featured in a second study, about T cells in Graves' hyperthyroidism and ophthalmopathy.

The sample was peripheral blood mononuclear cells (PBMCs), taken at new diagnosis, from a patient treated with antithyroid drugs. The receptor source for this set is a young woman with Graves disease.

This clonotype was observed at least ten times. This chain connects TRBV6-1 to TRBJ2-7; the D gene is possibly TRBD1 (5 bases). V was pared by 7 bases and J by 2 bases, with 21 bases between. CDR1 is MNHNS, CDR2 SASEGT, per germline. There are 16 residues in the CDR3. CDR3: CASNNHPTVLPYEQYF. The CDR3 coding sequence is TGTGCCAGCAACAACCACCCGACAGTGCTCCCCTACGAGCAGTACTTC.

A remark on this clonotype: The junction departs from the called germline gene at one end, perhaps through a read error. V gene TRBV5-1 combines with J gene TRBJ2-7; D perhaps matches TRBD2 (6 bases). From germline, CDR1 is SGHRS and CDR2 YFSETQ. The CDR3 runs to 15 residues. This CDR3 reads CASILVGAGGYEQYF. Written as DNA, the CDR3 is TGCGCCAGCATCTTGGTAGGGGCTGGAGGGTACGAGCAGTACTTC.

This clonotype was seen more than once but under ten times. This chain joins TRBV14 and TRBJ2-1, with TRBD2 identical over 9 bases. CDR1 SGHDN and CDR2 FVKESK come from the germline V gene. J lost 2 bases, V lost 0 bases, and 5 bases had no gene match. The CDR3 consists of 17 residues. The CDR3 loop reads CASSQDWPSGAYNEQFF. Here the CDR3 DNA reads TGTGCCAGCAGCCAAGATTGGCCTAGCGGGGCCTACAATGAGCAGTTCTTC.

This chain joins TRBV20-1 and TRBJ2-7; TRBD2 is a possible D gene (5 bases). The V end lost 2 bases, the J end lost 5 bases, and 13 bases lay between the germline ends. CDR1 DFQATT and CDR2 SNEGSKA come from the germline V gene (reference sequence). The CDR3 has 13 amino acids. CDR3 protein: CSARRPGRDEQYF. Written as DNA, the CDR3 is TGCAGTGCTAGACGCCCGGGGAGAGACGAGCAGTACTTC.

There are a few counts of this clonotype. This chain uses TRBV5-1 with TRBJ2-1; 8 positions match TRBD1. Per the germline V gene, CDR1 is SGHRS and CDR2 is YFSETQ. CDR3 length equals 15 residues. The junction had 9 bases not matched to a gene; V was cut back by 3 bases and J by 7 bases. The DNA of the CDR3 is TGCGCCAGCAGCTACCAGACAGGGGCGGGGAATGAGCAGTTCTTC. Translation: CASSYQTGAGNEQFF.

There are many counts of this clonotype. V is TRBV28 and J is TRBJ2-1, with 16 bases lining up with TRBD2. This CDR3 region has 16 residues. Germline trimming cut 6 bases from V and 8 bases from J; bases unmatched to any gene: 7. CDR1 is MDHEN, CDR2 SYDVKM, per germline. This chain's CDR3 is CASRVGLAGGRDEQFF. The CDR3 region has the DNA TGTGCCAGCAGGGTGGGACTAGCGGGAGGGAGGGATGAGCAGTTCTTC.

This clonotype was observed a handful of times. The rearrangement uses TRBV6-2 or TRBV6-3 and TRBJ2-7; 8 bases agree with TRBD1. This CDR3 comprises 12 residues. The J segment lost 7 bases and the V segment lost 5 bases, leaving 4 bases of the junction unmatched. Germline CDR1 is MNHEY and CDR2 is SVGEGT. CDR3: CASSLQGEEQYF. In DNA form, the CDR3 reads TGTGCCAGCAGTCTACAGGGGGAAGAGCAGTACTTC.